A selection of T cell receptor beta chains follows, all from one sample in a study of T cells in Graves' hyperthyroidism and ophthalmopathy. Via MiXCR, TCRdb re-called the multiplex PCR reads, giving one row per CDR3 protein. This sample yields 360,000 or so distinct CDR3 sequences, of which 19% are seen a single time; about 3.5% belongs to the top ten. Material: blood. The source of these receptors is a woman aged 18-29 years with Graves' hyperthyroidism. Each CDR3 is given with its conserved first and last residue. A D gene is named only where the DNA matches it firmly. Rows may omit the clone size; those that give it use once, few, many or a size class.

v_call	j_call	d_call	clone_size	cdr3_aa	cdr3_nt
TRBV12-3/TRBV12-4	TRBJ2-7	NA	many	CASSLTGYEQYF	TGTGCCAGCAGTCTGACAGGCTACGAGCAGTACTTC
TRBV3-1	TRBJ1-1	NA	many	CASSQRTRPTGWKHRKNTEAFF	TGTGCCAGCAGCCAACGGACCAGACCCACAGGGTGGAAGCATCGGAAGAACACTGAAGCTTTCTTT
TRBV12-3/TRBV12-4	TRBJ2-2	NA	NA	CASRPTGGVGELFF	TGTGCCAGCAGACCAACAGGGGGGGTCGGGGAGCTGTTTTTT
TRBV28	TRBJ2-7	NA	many	CASRPTGAPSGGSREQYF	TGTGCCAGCAGACCGACAGGGGCGCCCAGCGGGGGGTCAAGGGAGCAGTACTTC
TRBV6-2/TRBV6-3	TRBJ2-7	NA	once	CASSPTPLSYEQYF	TGTGCCAGCAGTCCCACTCCGCTCTCCTACGAGCAGTACTTC
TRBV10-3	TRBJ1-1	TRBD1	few	CAISSGTGWVNTEAFF	TGTGCCATCAGTTCCGGGACAGGGTGGGTGAACACTGAAGCTTTCTTT
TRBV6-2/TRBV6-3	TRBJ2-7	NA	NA	CASSSPVGGDYEQYF	TGTGCCAGCAGTTCCCCCGTTGGGGGTGACTACGAGCAGTACTTC
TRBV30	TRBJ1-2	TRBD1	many	CAWSEGTGPNYGYTF	TGTGCCTGGAGTGAGGGGACAGGCCCTAACTATGGCTACACCTTC
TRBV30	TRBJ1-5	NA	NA	CAWSIESTQHF	TGTGCCTGGAGCATAGAGAGTACTCAGCATTTT
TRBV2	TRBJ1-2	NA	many	CASSEAEGLGYTF	TGTGCCAGCAGTGAAGCTGAAGGGCTCGGCTACACCTTC
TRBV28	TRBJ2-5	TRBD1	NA	CASRGGTGWPETQYF	TGTGCCAGCAGGGGAGGGACAGGGTGGCCAGAGACCCAGTACTTC
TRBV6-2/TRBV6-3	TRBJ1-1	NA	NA	CASSYIRSTEAFF	TGTGCCAGCAGTTATATCAGGTCGACTGAAGCTTTCTTT
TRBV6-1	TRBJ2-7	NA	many	CASSNHFEQYF	TGTGCCAGCAGCAACCACTTCGAGCAGTACTTC